A selection of T cell receptor beta chains follows, all from one sample in a study of blood T cell repertoires in COVID-19. TCRdb's copy holds only in-frame clones and misses some; the assay was immunoSEQ multiplex PCR. Altogether 250,000 to 300,000 clones are present, approximately 88% being singletons, with the ten largest covering about 10%. Specimen: peripheral blood. These receptors originate from a woman in her seventies with COVID-19, enrolled during active disease. Both conserved end residues are part of each CDR3. A D gene is named only where the DNA matches it firmly. Rows may omit the clone size; those that give it use once, few, many or a size class.

NA	13	TRBJ2-7	NA	TRBV7-9	CASSLRTPGEQYF	TGTGCCAGCAGCTTGAGGACACCGGGCGAGCAGTACTTC
NA	15	TRBJ1-4	NA	TRBV19	CASSTVDSGDEKLFF	TGTGCCAGTAGTACAGTAGACAGTGGGGATGAAAAACTGTTTTTT
NA	14	TRBJ1-1	NA	TRBV7-9	CASLLGGWKTEAFF	TGTGCCAGCCTCTTGGGGGGGTGGAAAACTGAAGCTTTCTTT
NA	13	TRBJ2-7	NA	TRBV3-1/TRBV3-2	CASSQSGGYEQYF	TGTGCCAGCAGCCAGTCAGGTGGGTACGAGCAGTACTTC
NA	13	TRBJ1-5	TRBD1	TRBV10-3	CAARTGANQPQHF	TGTGCCGCCCGGACAGGGGCCAATCAGCCCCAGCATTTT
few	15	TRBJ2-1	NA	TRBV3-1/TRBV3-2	CASSQRGVSYNEQFF	TGTGCCAGCAGCCAACGCGGGGTCTCCTACAATGAGCAGTTCTTC
NA	14	TRBJ1-5	TRBD1	TRBV7-3	CASSRDRENQPQHF	TGTGCCAGCAGCCGCGACAGGGAGAATCAGCCCCAGCATTTT
NA	16	TRBJ2-4	TRBD2	TRBV9	CASSAGGVTAKNIQYF	TGTGCCAGCAGCGCGGGGGGAGTAACAGCCAAAAACATTCAGTACTTC
NA	15	TRBJ2-6	NA	TRBV28	CASSLPGGWANVLTF	TGTGCCAGCAGTTTGCCGGGTGGGTGGGCCAACGTCCTGACTTTC
once	14	TRBJ2-7	NA	TRBV29-1	CSVGILAADYEQYF	TGCAGCGTGGGGATACTAGCCGCAGATTACGAGCAGTACTTC
few	16	TRBJ2-1	NA	TRBV29-1	CSAARLRDSFYNEQFF	TGCAGCGCCGCCAGGTTACGGGACTCTTTTTACAATGAGCAGTTCTTC
NA	13	TRBJ2-7	TRBD1	TRBV10-3	CAITRDRGYEQYF	TGTGCCATCACCAGGGACAGGGGGTACGAGCAGTACTTC
few	18	TRBJ2-2	TRBD2	TRBV11-3	CASSFRGLAVANTGELFF	TGTGCCAGCAGCTTCCGTGGGCTAGCGGTTGCGAACACCGGGGAGCTGTTTTTT
NA	16	TRBJ2-7	NA	TRBV5-6	CASSLFAPQATYEQYF	TGTGCCAGCAGCTTGTTTGCCCCACAGGCGACCTACGAGCAGTACTTC
NA	16	TRBJ2-1	TRBD2	TRBV7-2	CASSWTSGSSYNEQFF	TGTGCCAGCAGCTGGACTAGCGGGAGCTCCTACAATGAGCAGTTCTTC